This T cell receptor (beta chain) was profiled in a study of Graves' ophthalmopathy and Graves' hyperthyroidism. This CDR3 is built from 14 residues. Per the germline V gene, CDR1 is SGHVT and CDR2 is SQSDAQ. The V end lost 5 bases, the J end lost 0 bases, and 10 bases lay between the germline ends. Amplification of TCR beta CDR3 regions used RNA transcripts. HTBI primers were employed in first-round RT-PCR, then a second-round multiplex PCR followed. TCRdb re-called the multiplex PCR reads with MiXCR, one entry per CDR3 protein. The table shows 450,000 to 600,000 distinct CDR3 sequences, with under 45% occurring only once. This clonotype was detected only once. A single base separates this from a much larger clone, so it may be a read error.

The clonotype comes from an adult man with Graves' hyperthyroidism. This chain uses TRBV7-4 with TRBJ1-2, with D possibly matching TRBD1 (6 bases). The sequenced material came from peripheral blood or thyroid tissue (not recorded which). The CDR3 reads CASSTRTANYGYTF. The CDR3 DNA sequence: TGTGCCAGCAGCACCCGGACAGCTAACTATGGCTACACCTTC.